This record concerns one T cell receptor (beta chain) sequence. Only a few counts were recorded for this clonotype. It lacks a known antigen. No much larger clone is present one base from it, and per-base qualities are unavailable. The CDR3 starts with the cysteine, ends with the phenylalanine, and has 18 residues. Just CDR3 DNA is preserved here, 54 bases in frame from base 1. Trimming takes 5 bases from V and 7 bases from J, and the germline ends sit 29 bases apart. According to the germline V gene, CDR1 reads SGHAT and CDR2 reads FQNNGV. The receptor library was made with RT-PCR. The listed sequencing device is Illumina HiSeq 2500. TCRdb took the public reads, trimmed them with fastp at Q25, ran MiXCR for clone calling and kept in-frame beta chains. Every distinct CDR3 protein forms one entry, paired with its most common genes and DNA. Counted in this sample were roughly 650,000 distinct CDR3 sequences; around 15% of them appeared once. The ten largest clones represent less than 9% of the sample.

The source of the sample is a study of response to subunit inactivated influenza vaccine listed by TCRdb under 2018. About the full investigation: The study used deep quantitative T cell receptor repertoire profiling to track responses to a trivalent subunit inactivated influenza vaccine.

Results the study describes overall, beyond this receptor: It was suggested by the authors that each seasonal influenza vaccination may recruit only a limited number of new T cells.

The receptor's source is a man over 45 who received an inactivated influenza vaccine. Donor details come from another sample of the same person, matched by shared clones. The specimen comprised PBMCs from blood, sampled approximately 15 days before vaccination. The chain employs TRBV11-2 and TRBJ2-5; the D region possibly corresponds to TRBD2 (5 bases align). Here is the DNA: TGTGCCAGCAGCCCTATCGGTAGCCGGAGGTGGGGTTTAAGGACCCAGTACTTC. Its translation reads: CASSPIGSRRWGLRTQYF.